The 27 T cell receptor beta chains given below trace back to one sample, sequenced in a study of cytomegalovirus exposure and HLA in healthy donors. Use of 60 Vbeta and 13 Jbeta primers characterized the PCR. Method: immunoSEQ multiplex PCR; TCRdb's copy keeps in-frame clones and lacks some. Across 45,000 or so clones, the top ten clones capture approximately 16% of the sample. Sequencing was carried out using PBMCs. The receptor set was obtained from a male donor in good health and CMV-seronegative.

This chain uses TRBV7-3 with TRBJ1-2; the D is unclear. This CDR3 is built from 15 residues. The germline V and J ends were trimmed by 5 bases and 3 bases, with 16 bases remaining between them. Germline V gene sequence: CDR1 SGHTA, CDR2 FQGTGA. CDR3 protein: CASSLRHAGDYGYTF. CDR3 nucleotide sequence: TGTGCCAGCAGCCTCCGTCATGCGGGCGACTATGGCTACACCTTC. The whole variable domain, filled in from reference TRBV7-3 and TRBJ1-2, reads GAGVSQTPSNKVTEKGKYVELRCDPISGHTALYWYRQSLGQGPEFLIYFQGTGAADDSGLPNDRFFAVRPEGSVSTLKIQRTERGDSAVYLCASSLRHAGDYGYTFGSGTRLTVV.

The chain carries TRBV5-6 and TRBJ2-1; the D is unclear. CDR1 is SGHDT and CDR2 is YYEEEE in the germline V gene. Trimming cost V 0 bases and J 4 bases, with 5 bases left between them. This CDR3 spans 13 amino acids. CDR3 residues: CASSLASYNEQFF. The CDR3 DNA reads TGTGCCAGCAGCTTGGCCTCGTACAATGAGCAGTTCTTC.

The chain uses TRBV2 and TRBJ1-2; D is perhaps TRBD1 (5 bases). This CDR3 region has 14 residues. Trimming shortened V by 6 bases and J by 1 base, and 12 bases separated the two germline ends. Looked up from germline, CDR1 is SNHLY and CDR2 is FYNNEI. CDR3 residues: CASRAGHINYGYTF. The CDR3 DNA follows: TGTGCCAGCAGGGCAGGGCACATTAACTATGGCTACACCTTC.

The gene calls are TRBV19 and TRBJ1-1; D uncertain. The germline CDR1 and CDR2 sequences are LNHDA and SQIVND (reference sequence). V was pared by 6 bases and J by 0 bases, with 17 bases between. This CDR3 has 16 residues. DNA for the CDR3: TGTGCCAGTAGGCTGAATCCAGGCGACATGAACACTGAAGCTTTCTTT. Protein: CASRLNPGDMNTEAFF.

V is TRBV9 and J is TRBJ2-5; 8 nucleotides line up with TRBD1. V lost 0 bases, J lost 5 bases, and 6 bases stayed unmatched. CDR3 length equals 15 residues. Germline V CDR1 and CDR2: SGDLS, YYNGEE. CDR3 sequence reads: CASSVAGTGGETQYF. The CDR3 nucleotides are TGTGCCAGCAGCGTAGCAGGGACAGGAGGGGAGACCCAGTACTTC.

As to this clone: Different DNA sequences within this sample yield the same CDR3. This chain links TRBV30 with TRBJ1-2; 7 bases line up with TRBD1. CDR1 GTSNPN and CDR2 SVGIG come from the germline V gene (reference sequence). The ends lost 2 bases at V and 4 bases at J; junction bases unmatched: 4. This CDR3 has 13 amino acids. This chain's CDR3 is CAWSRDRPYGYTF. CDR3 sequence (DNA): TGTGCCTGGAGTCGGGACAGACCCTATGGCTACACCTTC.

The rearrangement joins TRBV30 to TRBJ2-1; 7 positions agree with TRBD2. After removal of 4 bases from V and 0 bases from J, the junction contained 6 bases not matched to a gene. This CDR3 has 15 amino acids. Germline V gene data show CDR1 as GTSNPN and CDR2 as SVGIG (reference sequence). CDR3 bases: TGTGCCTGGAACCCACTAGCGAGCTCCTACAATGAGCAGTTCTTC. Translating gives CAWNPLASSYNEQFF.

This sequence joins TRBV7-9 and TRBJ1-1, with 10 bases that match TRBD1. The CDR3 covers 14 residues. Unmatched junction bases numbered 5, after V lost 5 bases and J lost 5 bases. The germline V gene encodes CDR1 SEHNR and CDR2 FQNEAQ (reference sequence). The CDR3 here is CASSTGTGDTEAFF. The CDR3 DNA follows: TGTGCCAGCAGCACAGGGACAGGGGATACTGAAGCTTTCTTT.

The CDR3 protein is CASSLRWELGTQYF. CDR3 bases: TGTGCCAGCAGCTTGCGATGGGAACTAGGGACCCAGTACTTC. The chain recombines TRBV5-5 with TRBJ2-5; tentatively, D is TRBD2 (5 bases). V was trimmed by 1 base and J by 7 bases, leaving 14 bases between them. CDR3 length: 14 residues. Germline assignment: CDR1 SGHKS and CDR2 YYEKEE (reference sequence).

This chain uses TRBV20-1 with TRBJ2-1; D possibly corresponds to TRBD2 (5 bases). V lost 1 base and J 10 bases, leaving 8 bases between the germline ends. The CDR3 contains 11 residues. Germline V gives CDR1 DFQATT, CDR2 SNEGSKA (reference sequence). This CDR3 is CSARAGREQFF. DNA for the CDR3: TGCAGTGCTAGAGCGGGAAGAGAGCAGTTCTTC.

This chain connects TRBV7-9 to TRBJ1-2, with TRBD1 as a possible D gene (5 bases). V lost 8 bases, J lost 0 bases, and 19 bases lay in between. There are 16 residues in the CDR3. The germline V gene encodes CDR1 SEHNR and CDR2 FQNEAQ (reference sequence). The CDR3 DNA follows: TGTGCCAGCCAAATCGACAGCACTACGGCTAACTATGGCTACACCTTC. Protein product: CASQIDSTTANYGYTF.

This CDR3 is CASISGAVFYEQYF. The CDR3 coding sequence is TGTGCCAGCATATCAGGGGCCGTCTTCTACGAGCAGTACTTC. V gene TRBV6-1 combines with J gene TRBJ2-7; tentatively, D is TRBD1 (6 bases). V was pared by 7 bases and J by 3 bases, with 16 bases between. There are 14 residues in the CDR3. The germline V gene has CDR1 MNHNS and CDR2 SASEGT.

This sequence joins TRBV10-2 and TRBJ1-3; tentatively, D is TRBD1 (5 bases). This CDR3 has 16 residues. The V end was cut by 3 bases, the J end by 8 bases, with 20 bases between. Germline V CDR1 and CDR2: WSHSY, SAAADI. CDR3 nucleotides: TGCGCCAGCAGTGACCCCCGACGGGGGGTGGTGGACACCATATATTTT. This encodes CASSDPRRGVVDTIYF.

In DNA, the CDR3 is TGTGCCAGCAGCCAGACAGAGTTTAATTCACCCCTCCACTTT. Its translation: CASSQTEFNSPLHF. This chain connects TRBV13 to TRBJ1-6; D is perhaps TRBD1 (5 bases). Germline CDR1 PRHDT, CDR2 FYEKMQ (reference sequence). The V and J ends lost 5 bases and 6 bases respectively, with 11 bases between them. The CDR3 length is 14 residues.

The chain recombines TRBV4-3 with TRBJ2-7, with 7 bases fitting TRBD2. V gave up 4 bases and J gave up 4 bases; unmatched junction bases: 4. The CDR3 runs to 13 residues. CDR1 is LGHNA, CDR2 YSLEER, per germline. CDR3 in DNA: TGCGCCAGCAGCCCGGGACTAACATACGAGCAGTACTTC. It encodes CASSPGLTYEQYF.

The chain recombines TRBV30 with TRBJ2-3; 7 bases fit TRBD2. The CDR3 extends over 13 amino acids. The germline CDR1 and CDR2 sequences are GTSNPN and SVGIG (reference sequence). J was trimmed by 9 bases and V by 1 base; bases with no gene match: 7. The CDR3 DNA reads as TGTGCCTGGAGTGGGGGGGGTTTATCCACGCAGTATTTT. This translates into CAWSGGGLSTQYF.

This chain links TRBV6-5 with TRBJ1-3; D unresolved. The CDR3 is 16 residues long. Trimming shortened V by 4 bases and J by 4 bases, and 17 bases separated the two germline ends. The germline CDR1 and CDR2 sequences are MNHEY and SVGAGI. The CDR3 loop is CASSFTRGQHGNTIYF. CDR3 in DNA: TGTGCCAGCAGTTTCACCCGAGGGCAGCACGGAAACACCATATATTTT.

This chain uses TRBV13 with TRBJ1-1; possibly TRBD1 for D (5 bases). V gave up 3 bases and J gave up 2 bases, with 10 bases separating them. The V gene's germline CDR1 is PRHDT and CDR2 FYEKMQ (reference sequence). The CDR3 is 14 residues long. The CDR3 DNA sequence: TGTGCCAGCAGCTTCCGTCAGGGAAACACTGAAGCTTTCTTT. Translating it yields CASSFRQGNTEAFF.

The genes are TRBV2 and TRBJ1-2, with D possibly being TRBD1 (5 bases). Germline loops: CDR1 SNHLY, CDR2 FYNNEI. V shed 6 bases and J shed 4 bases, with 12 bases lying between them. This CDR3 spans 13 amino acids. DNA of the CDR3: TGTGCCAGCAGCGGGGGGACCGGCTATGGCTACACCTTC. It yields the protein CASSGGTGYGYTF.

The chain couples TRBV5-1 to TRBJ1-1; D gene unclear. The CDR3 loop spans 15 amino acids. V lost 5 bases and J lost 1, with 15 bases in between. The V gene's germline CDR1 is SGHRS and CDR2 YFSETQ. CDR3: CASRPREETNTEAFF. CDR3 nucleotide sequence: TGCGCCAGCAGACCCAGAGAGGAGACGAACACTGAAGCTTTCTTT.

The rearrangement joins TRBV7-9 to TRBJ1-1, with D uncertain. The CDR3 runs 14 residues. V was clipped by 5 bases and J by 0 bases, with 10 bases between them. Germline loops: CDR1 SEHNR, CDR2 FQNEAQ (reference sequence). In DNA form, the CDR3 reads TGTGCCAGCAGCGCAACGGGAGTGAACACTGAAGCTTTCTTT. It encodes CASSATGVNTEAFF.

The genes are TRBV5-4 and TRBJ2-2; 12 bases map to TRBD1. After removal of 0 bases from V and 9 bases from J, the junction contained 3 bases not matched to a gene. CDR3 length equals 15 residues. Germline lookup yields CDR1 SGHNT and CDR2 YYREEE (reference sequence). The CDR3 reads CASSLAGTGGRELFF. As DNA, the CDR3 is TGTGCCAGCAGCTTGGCCGGGACAGGGGGCCGGGAGCTGTTTTTT.

The chain has TRBV18 and TRBJ1-2, with D perhaps TRBD1 (5 bases). V lost 3 bases to trimming and J lost 3 bases, with 11 bases between them. Germline V gene sequence: CDR1 KGHSH, CDR2 LQKENI. The CDR3 contains 14 residues. The CDR3 bases are TGTGCCAGCTCACCGTCAGGGTTGGACTATGGCTACACCTTC. Translated, it gives CASSPSGLDYGYTF.

The chain uses TRBV15 and TRBJ1-1; D may be TRBD1 (5 bases). The V end lost 5 bases, the J end lost 1 base, and 8 bases lay between the germline ends. Germline loops: CDR1 LNHNV, CDR2 YYDKDF (reference sequence). The length of the CDR3 is 13 residues. The CDR3 nucleotides are TGTGCCACCAGCCCGGACAAGAACACTGAAGCTTTCTTT. It specifies CATSPDKNTEAFF.

Note on this clone: Mismatch with germline at one junction end may stem from a read error. The CDR3 sequence: CASSLDIGGAGEQYF. CDR3 coding DNA: TGTGCTAGCAGCTTAGATATAGGGGGCGCGGGGGAGCAGTACTTC. The chain joins TRBV7-7 to TRBJ2-7; TRBD1 might be the D (7 bases). The CDR3 runs to 15 residues. The germline gives CDR1 SSHAT, CDR2 FNYEAQ (reference sequence). Supplemented by reference TRBV7-7 and TRBJ2-7, the full variable domain reads GAGVSQSPRYKVTKRGQDVTLRCDPISSHATLYWYQQALGQGPEFLTYFNYEAQPDKSGLPSDRFSAERPEGSISTLTIQRTEQRDSAMYRCASSLDIGGAGEQYFGPGTRLTVT.

The chain couples TRBV6-5 to TRBJ2-2; TRBD1 matches 8 bases. V trimming: 2 bases; J trimming: 4 bases; junction bases outside the gene matches: 3. The CDR3 is made up of 15 amino acids. Germline CDR1 is MNHEY and CDR2 is SVGAGI. The CDR3 protein is CASSYDRGPTGELFF. Written as DNA, the CDR3 is TGTGCCAGCAGTTACGACAGGGGACCCACCGGGGAGCTGTTTTTT.

The chain links TRBV5-1 to TRBJ2-3; D may be TRBD2 (6 bases). Germline V gives CDR1 SGHRS, CDR2 YFSETQ. The V end lost 0 bases, the J end lost 0 bases, and 8 bases lay between the germline ends. The CDR3 consists of 15 residues. Here the CDR3 reads CASSLGGISTDTQYF. CDR3 DNA sequence: TGCGCCAGCAGCTTGGGCGGGATCAGCACAGATACGCAGTATTTT.